There are many counts of the clone carrying this T cell receptor beta chain. Its antigen is undetermined. TCR alpha and beta CDR3 regions were amplified from RNA using iRepertoire nested multiplex PCR. A single record per CDR3 protein comes from TCRdb applying MiXCR to the multiplex PCR reads. The table has about 140,000 distinct CDR3 sequences, about two fifths seen once; the top ten hold 20%. This sample is drawn from a study of glioma-infiltrating T cells. Study findings and constraints: Non-neoplastic patients had below-expected tissue-blood divergence, while all gliomas exceeded expectation.

Germline V lookup: CDR1 DFQATT, CDR2 SNEGSKA (reference sequence). The CDR3 runs to 12 residues. Deletions cut 2 bases from V and 10 bases from J, with 9 bases between. The sequence came from a human donor with low-grade glioma or glioblastoma, undergoing nonglioma brain surgery, or in good health (not recorded which). This chain joins TRBV20-1 and TRBJ1-6; D is perhaps TRBD1 (5 bases). Sample: glioma tissue, nonneoplastic brain tissue, or PBMCs (not recorded which). CDR3 region: CSARRDDSPLHF. DNA of the CDR3: TGCAGTGCTAGAAGGGACGACTCACCCCTCCACTTT.